The 15 T cell receptor beta chains below were found in one sample sequenced in a study of spatial heterogeneity in lung cancer. Each CDR3 protein is one row after TCRdb ran MiXCR on the 5' RACE reads. Of 20,000 to 25,000 distinct CDR3 sequences in the sample, about 4.6% were seen once. The time point was: sample taken at primary tumor resection. No cells were sorted before sequencing. The whole RNA sequenced was extracted from tumor, nontumor lung or frozen PBMC. The source was PBMCs, collected at surgery. The receptors stem from a male donor with early-stage non-small cell lung cancer.

This clonotype came up many times. The J gene is TRBJ2-2, the V gene TRBV7-2; possible D gene TRBD1, 6 bases. Trimming cost V 3 bases and J 7 bases, with 9 bases left between them. Germline V lookup: CDR1 SGHTA, CDR2 FQGNSA. The CDR3 consists of 13 residues. The CDR3 spells CASSFQGLGELFF. CDR3 DNA: TGTGCCAGCAGCTTCCAGGGGCTCGGGGAGCTGTTTTTT.

There are many counts of this clonotype. This chain links TRBV7-9 with TRBJ2-1; no reliable D call. Germline values: CDR1 SEHNR, CDR2 FQNEAQ (reference sequence). Trimming stripped 5 bases from V and 5 bases from J, with 4 bases between. The CDR3 contains 11 residues. CDR3 sequence: CASSPHNEQFF. In nucleotides, the CDR3 is TGTGCCAGCAGCCCTCACAATGAGCAGTTCTTC.

This clonotype was counted a few times. The chain has TRBV7-2 and TRBJ1-6; a weak D match, TRBD1 (5 bases). The CDR3 covers 16 residues. Trimming cost V 4 bases and J 10 bases, with 20 bases left between them. Germline CDR1 SGHTA, CDR2 FQGNSA. CDR3 nucleotides: TGTGCCAGCAGCTCGGTACCGTCCAGGGTAGGGTCACCCCTCCACTTT. Protein sequence: CASSSVPSRVGSPLHF.

V and J are TRBV7-2 and TRBJ2-3; D gene uncertain. Germline CDR1 and CDR2: SGHTA and FQGNSA. Trimming took 4 bases from V and 4 from J, leaving 9 bases between them. This CDR3 is 13 amino acids long. CDR3 sequence (DNA): TGTGCCAGCAGCTGGACGGAAGCAGATACGCAGTATTTT. It yields the protein CASSWTEADTQYF.

A few counts support this clonotype. The gene calls are TRBV7-9 and TRBJ2-1, with D possibly TRBD1 on 5 matching bases. V was pared by 0 bases and J by 8 bases, with 11 bases between. Germline V gene data show CDR1 as SEHNR and CDR2 as FQNEAQ (reference sequence). This CDR3 contains 14 residues. Here the CDR3 DNA reads TGTGCCAGCAGCTTAGCAGGGGTCGGAGATGAGCAGTTCTTC. Its protein product is CASSLAGVGDEQFF. Full variable domain (remainder filled in from reference TRBV7-9 and TRBJ2-1): DTGVSQNPRHKITKRGQNVTFRCDPISEHNRLYWYRQTLGQGPEFLTYFQNEAQLEKSRLLSDRFSAERPKGSFSTLEIQRTEQGDSAMYLCASSLAGVGDEQFFGPGTRLTVL.

This clonotype was observed at least ten times. This chain connects TRBV12-5 to TRBJ2-7, with a weak D call TRBD2 (5 bases). V shed 7 bases and J shed 6 bases, with 22 bases lying between them. The CDR3 has 15 residues. Germline V gives CDR1 LGHNT, CDR2 FRNRAP. CDR3 nucleotides: TGTGCTAGTGCCGTTTGGACCGGGAAAGCTCTCGAGCAGTACTTC. Translating it yields CASAVWTGKALEQYF.

This clonotype was observed many times. The J gene is TRBJ1-2, the V gene TRBV24-1, with D perhaps TRBD1 (5 bases). Trimming took 2 bases from V and 6 from J, leaving 21 bases between them. The germline CDR1 and CDR2 sequences are KGHDR and SFDVKD. The CDR3 is 17 residues long. In DNA form, the CDR3 reads TGTGCCACCAGTGATTCCGAAGGCAGGGCCCCAGGGAATGGCTACACCTTC. It is translated as CATSDSEGRAPGNGYTF.

By sample share, this clonotype is medium-sized. This sequence joins TRBV28 and TRBJ2-1; D is undetermined. With 6 bases removed from V and 3 bases from J, the gap between germline ends came to 12 bases. CDR3 length equals 14 residues. Germline CDR1 and CDR2: MDHEN and SYDVKM. The CDR3 DNA follows: TGTGCCAGCAGACCCGTGGGCGACTACAATGAGCAGTTCTTC. Amino acids: CASRPVGDYNEQFF.

This clonotype was seen at least ten times. The chain joins TRBV2 to TRBJ2-1; D is uncertain. Looked up from germline, CDR1 is SNHLY and CDR2 is FYNNEI. This CDR3 comprises 17 residues. V was trimmed by 4 bases and J by 0 bases, leaving 16 bases between them. The chain's CDR3 is CASSAGYSRSSYNEQFF. Here the CDR3 DNA reads TGTGCCAGCAGTGCGGGTTATAGTAGGTCCTCCTACAATGAGCAGTTCTTC.

In this sample, this clonotype turned up many times. The chain is built from TRBV29-1 and TRBJ2-7, with D tentatively TRBD1 or TRBD2 (5 bases each). The germline gives CDR1 SQVTM, CDR2 ANQGSEA. The CDR3 extends over 15 amino acids. Trimming stripped 7 bases from V and 3 bases from J, with 22 bases between. CDR3 in DNA: TGCAGCGCTTCAGGTGGTCCAGGGACGGGCTACGAGCAGTACTTC. Translation: CSASGGPGTGYEQYF.

This clonotype was seen repeatedly, ten times or more. At one of its ends the junction is not consistent with the germline gene, which may arise from a read error. The chain has TRBV12-3 or TRBV12-4 and TRBJ2-5; 7 bases line up with TRBD1. The CDR3 runs to 13 residues. The DNA of the CDR3 is TGTGCCAGCACTTTACAGGGGTCGGAGACCCAGTACTTC. It yields the protein CASTLQGSETQYF.

This clonotype has a handful of counts. This chain joins TRBV4-3 and TRBJ2-1, with 8 bases aligning to TRBD2. V gave up 0 bases and J gave up 5 bases; unmatched junction bases: 12. Germline V lookup: CDR1 LGHNA, CDR2 YSLEER. The CDR3 covers 18 residues. CDR3 bases: TGCGCCAGCAGCCAAGATCGGACGGGAGGGCCAACCCACAATGAGCAGTTCTTC. As protein: CASSQDRTGGPTHNEQFF.

This clonotype is labeled medium-sized (0.01 to 0.1%). The CDR3 DNA is TGCAGCGTTGAAGACTCCGTTGAGCAGTTCTTC. Translation: CSVEDSVEQFF. J is TRBJ2-1 and V is TRBV29-1; D uncertain. Germline assignment: CDR1 SQVTM and CDR2 ANQGSEA. The CDR3 totals 11 residues. Trimming took off 0 bases at V and 9 bases at J, with 6 bases between the two ends.

This clonotype was seen at least ten times. The chain combines TRBV20-1 with TRBJ2-5; D is undetermined. Germline-derived CDR1 and CDR2 are DFQATT and SNEGSKA (reference sequence). The CDR3 is 12 residues long. V was pared by 6 bases and J by 1 base, with 9 bases between. The CDR3 nucleotides read TGCAGTGCGGCTAGGATCCAAGAGACCCAGTACTTC. It yields the protein CSAARIQETQYF.

This clonotype was picked up many times. The chain is built from TRBV12-3 or TRBV12-4 and TRBJ1-1; D might be TRBD1 (6 bases). This CDR3 comprises 15 residues. V was cut by 7 bases and J by 2 bases, with 17 bases left in between. The CDR3: CASTEEQGFNTEAFF. The CDR3, as DNA: TGTGCCAGCACTGAGGAACAGGGCTTTAACACTGAAGCTTTCTTT.